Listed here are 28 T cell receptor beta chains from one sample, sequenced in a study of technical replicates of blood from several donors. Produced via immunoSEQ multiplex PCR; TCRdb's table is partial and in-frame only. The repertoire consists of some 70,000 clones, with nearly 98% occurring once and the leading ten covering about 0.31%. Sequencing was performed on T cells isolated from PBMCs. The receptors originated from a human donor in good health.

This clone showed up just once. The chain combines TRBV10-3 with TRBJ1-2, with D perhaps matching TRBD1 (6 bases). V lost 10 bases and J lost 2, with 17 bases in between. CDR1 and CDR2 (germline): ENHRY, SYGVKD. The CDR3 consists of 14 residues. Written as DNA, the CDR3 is TGTGCCAGCGAAGGACAGTCCGGAAACTATGGCTACACCTTC. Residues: CASEGQSGNYGYTF.

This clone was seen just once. CDR3 in amino acids: CASSFEGVVNTGELFF. As DNA, the CDR3 is TGTGCCAGCAGTTTTGAGGGAGTGGTAAACACCGGGGAGCTGTTTTTT. The V call is TRBV28, the J call TRBJ2-2, with D possibly matching TRBD2 (5 bases). Germline loops: CDR1 MDHEN, CDR2 SYDVKM. Deletions cut 3 bases from V and 2 bases from J, with 13 bases between. The length of the CDR3 is 16 residues.

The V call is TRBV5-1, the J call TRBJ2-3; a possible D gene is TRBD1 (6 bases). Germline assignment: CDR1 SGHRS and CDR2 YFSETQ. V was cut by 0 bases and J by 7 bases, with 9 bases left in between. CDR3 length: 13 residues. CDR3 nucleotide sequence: TGCGCCAGCAGCTTGGGTCAGGGGAATACGCAGTATTTT. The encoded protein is CASSLGQGNTQYF.

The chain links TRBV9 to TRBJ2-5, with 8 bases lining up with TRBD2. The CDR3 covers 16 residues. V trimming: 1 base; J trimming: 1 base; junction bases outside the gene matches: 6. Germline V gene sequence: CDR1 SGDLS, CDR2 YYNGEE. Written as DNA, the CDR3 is TGTGCCAGCAGCGTAATGTCTAGCGGGCCCCAAGAGACCCAGTACTTC. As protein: CASSVMSSGPQETQYF.

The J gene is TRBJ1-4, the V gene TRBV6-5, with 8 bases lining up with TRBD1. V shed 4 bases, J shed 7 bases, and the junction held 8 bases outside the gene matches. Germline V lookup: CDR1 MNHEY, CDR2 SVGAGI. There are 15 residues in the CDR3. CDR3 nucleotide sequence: TGTGCCAGCAGTTCCTACGGACAGGGACGTGAAAAACTGTTTTTT. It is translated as CASSSYGQGREKLFF.

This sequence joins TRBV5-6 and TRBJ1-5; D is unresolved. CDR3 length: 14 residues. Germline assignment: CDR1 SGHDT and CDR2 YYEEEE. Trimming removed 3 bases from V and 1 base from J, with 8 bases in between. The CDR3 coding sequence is TGTGCCAGCAGCTGGAGGACCAGCAATCAGCCCCAGCATTTT. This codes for CASSWRTSNQPQHF.

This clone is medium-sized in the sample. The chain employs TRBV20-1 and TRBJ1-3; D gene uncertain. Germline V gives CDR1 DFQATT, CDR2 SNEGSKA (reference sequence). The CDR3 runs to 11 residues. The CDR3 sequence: CSAKRGNTIYF. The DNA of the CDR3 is TGCAGCGCGAAACGGGGAAACACCATATATTTT.

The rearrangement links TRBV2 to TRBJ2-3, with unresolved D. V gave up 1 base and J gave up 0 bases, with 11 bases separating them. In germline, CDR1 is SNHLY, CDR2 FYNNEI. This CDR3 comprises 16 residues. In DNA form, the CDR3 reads TGTGCCAGCAGTGAAGACCGCGGCCTTAGCACAGATACGCAGTATTTT. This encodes CASSEDRGLSTDTQYF.

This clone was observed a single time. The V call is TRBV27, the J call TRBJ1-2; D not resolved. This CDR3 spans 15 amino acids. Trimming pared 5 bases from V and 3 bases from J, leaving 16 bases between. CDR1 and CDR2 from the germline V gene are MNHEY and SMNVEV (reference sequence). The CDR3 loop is CASSAGNPKYYGYTF. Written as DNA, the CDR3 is TGTGCCAGCAGTGCCGGGAACCCTAAGTACTATGGCTACACCTTC.

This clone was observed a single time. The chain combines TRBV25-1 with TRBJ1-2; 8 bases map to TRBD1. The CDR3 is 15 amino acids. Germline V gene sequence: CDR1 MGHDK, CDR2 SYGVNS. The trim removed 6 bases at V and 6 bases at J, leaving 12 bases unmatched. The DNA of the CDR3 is TGTGCCAGCAGCCGCCCCGGACAGGGACACGATGGCTACACCTTC. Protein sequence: CASSRPGQGHDGYTF.

The CDR3 loop is CSVGQGGNEQYF. In DNA, the CDR3 is TGCAGCGTTGGACAGGGTGGGAACGAGCAGTACTTC. This sequence joins TRBV29-1 and TRBJ2-7; 7 bases agree with TRBD1. Losses at the gene ends were 4 bases for V and 5 bases for J; bases not matched to a gene: 5. The CDR3 sequence is 12 residues long. Germline CDR1 and CDR2: SQVTM and ANQGSEA.

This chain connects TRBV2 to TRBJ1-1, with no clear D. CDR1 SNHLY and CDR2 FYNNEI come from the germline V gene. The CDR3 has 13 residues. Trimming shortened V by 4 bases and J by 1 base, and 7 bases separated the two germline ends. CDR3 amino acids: CASSGQKNTEAFF. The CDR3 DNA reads TGTGCCAGCAGTGGACAAAAGAACACTGAAGCTTTCTTT.

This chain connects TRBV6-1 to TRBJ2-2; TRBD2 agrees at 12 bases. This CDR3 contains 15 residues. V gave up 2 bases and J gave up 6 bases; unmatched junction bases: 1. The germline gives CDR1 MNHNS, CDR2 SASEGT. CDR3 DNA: TGTGCCAGCAGTGAACTAGCGGGAGGGCCCGGGGAGCTGTTTTTT. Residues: CASSELAGGPGELFF.

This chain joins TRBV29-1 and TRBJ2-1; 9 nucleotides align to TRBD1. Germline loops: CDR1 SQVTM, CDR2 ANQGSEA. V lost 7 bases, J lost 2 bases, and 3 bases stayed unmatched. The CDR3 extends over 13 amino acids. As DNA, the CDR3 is TGCAGCGGACGGGACAGGGCCTACAATGAGCAGTTCTTC. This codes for CSGRDRAYNEQFF.

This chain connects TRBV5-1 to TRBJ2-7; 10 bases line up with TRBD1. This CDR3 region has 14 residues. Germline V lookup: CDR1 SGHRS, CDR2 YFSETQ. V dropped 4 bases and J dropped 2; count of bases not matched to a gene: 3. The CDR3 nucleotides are TGCGCCAGCAGCACCGGACAGGGGGCCTACGAGCAGTACTTC. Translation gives CASSTGQGAYEQYF. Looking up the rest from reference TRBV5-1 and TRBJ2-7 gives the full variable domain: KAGVTQTPRYLIKTRGQQVTLSCSPISGHRSVSWYQQTPGQGLQFLFEYFSETQRNKGNFPGRFSGRQFSNSRSEMNVSTLELGDSALYLCASSTGQGAYEQYFGPGTRLTVT.

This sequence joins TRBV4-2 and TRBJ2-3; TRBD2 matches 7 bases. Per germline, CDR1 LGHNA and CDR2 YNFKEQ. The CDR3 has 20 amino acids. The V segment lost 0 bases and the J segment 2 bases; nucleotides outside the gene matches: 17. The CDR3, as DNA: TGTGCCAGCAGCCAAGATTCCTGGGCAGTGGGAGGGGAGGACACAGATACGCAGTATTTT. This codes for CASSQDSWAVGGEDTDTQYF.

The CDR3 DNA reads TGTGCCAGTAGTGCCGGGGACACTGAAGCTTTCTTT. Translating it yields CASSAGDTEAFF. The rearrangement uses TRBV19 and TRBJ1-1; D unresolved. Between the trimmed V and J ends, which lost 5 bases and 3 bases, there was a span of 7 bases. CDR3 size: 12 residues. Germline loops: CDR1 LNHDA, CDR2 SQIVND (reference sequence).

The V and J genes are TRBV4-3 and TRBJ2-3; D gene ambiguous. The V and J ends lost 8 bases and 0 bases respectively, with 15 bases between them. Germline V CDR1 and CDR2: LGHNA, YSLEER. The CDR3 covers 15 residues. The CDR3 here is CASSLSEFSTDTQYF. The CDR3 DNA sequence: TGCGCCAGCTCCCTGAGCGAGTTTAGCACAGATACGCAGTATTTT.

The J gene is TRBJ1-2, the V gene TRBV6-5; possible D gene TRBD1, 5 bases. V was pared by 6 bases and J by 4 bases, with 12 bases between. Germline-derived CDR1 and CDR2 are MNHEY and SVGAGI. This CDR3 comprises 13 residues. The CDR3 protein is CASREGLSYGYTF. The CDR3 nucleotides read TGTGCCAGCAGAGAGGGACTGTCCTATGGCTACACCTTC.

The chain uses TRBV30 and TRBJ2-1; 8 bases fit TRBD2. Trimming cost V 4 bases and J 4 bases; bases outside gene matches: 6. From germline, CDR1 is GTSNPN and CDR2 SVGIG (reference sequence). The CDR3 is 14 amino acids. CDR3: CAWMRTSSYNEQFF. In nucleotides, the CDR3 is TGTGCCTGGATGAGGACTAGCTCGTACAATGAGCAGTTCTTC. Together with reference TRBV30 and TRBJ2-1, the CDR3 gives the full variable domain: SQTIHQWPATLVQPVGSPLSLECTVEGTSNPNLYWYRQAAGRGLQLLFYSVGIGQISSEVPQNLSASRPQDRQFILSSKKLLLSDSGFYLCAWMRTSSYNEQFFGPGTRLTVL.

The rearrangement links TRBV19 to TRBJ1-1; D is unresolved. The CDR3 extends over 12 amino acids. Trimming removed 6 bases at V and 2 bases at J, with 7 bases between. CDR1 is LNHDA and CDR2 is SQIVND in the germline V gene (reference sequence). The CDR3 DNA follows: TGTGCCAGTAGCCAGATAAACACTGAAGCTTTCTTT. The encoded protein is CASSQINTEAFF.

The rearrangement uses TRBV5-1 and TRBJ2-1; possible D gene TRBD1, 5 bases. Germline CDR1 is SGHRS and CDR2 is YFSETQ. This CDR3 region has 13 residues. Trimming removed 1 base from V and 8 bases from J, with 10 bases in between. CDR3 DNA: TGCGCCAGCAGCTTGCCTTCCAGGGATGAGCAGTTCTTC. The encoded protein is CASSLPSRDEQFF.

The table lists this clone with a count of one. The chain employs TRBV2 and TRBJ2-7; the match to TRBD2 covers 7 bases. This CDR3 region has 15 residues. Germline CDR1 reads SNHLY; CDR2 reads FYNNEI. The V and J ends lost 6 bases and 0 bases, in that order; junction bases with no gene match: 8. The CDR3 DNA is TGTGCCAGCAGCGAGACTAGCATGAGCTCCTACGAGCAGTACTTC. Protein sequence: CASSETSMSSYEQYF. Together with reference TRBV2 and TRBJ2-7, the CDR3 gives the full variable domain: EPEVTQTPSHQVTQMGQEVILRCVPISNHLYFYWYRQILGQKVEFLVSFYNNEISEKSEIFDDQFSVERPDGSNFTLKIRSTKLEDSAMYFCASSETSMSSYEQYFGPGTRLTVT.

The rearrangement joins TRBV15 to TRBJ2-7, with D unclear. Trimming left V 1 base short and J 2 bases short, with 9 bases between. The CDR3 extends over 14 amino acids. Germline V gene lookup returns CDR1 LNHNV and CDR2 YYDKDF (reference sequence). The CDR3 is CATSRVQVPYEQYF. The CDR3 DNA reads TGTGCCACCAGCAGAGTTCAGGTACCCTACGAGCAGTACTTC.

The CDR3: CSAWGDYGYTF. CDR3 coding DNA: TGCAGCGCGTGGGGGGACTATGGCTACACCTTC. The genes are TRBV29-1 and TRBJ1-2, with D maybe TRBD1 (5 bases). The germline V and J ends were trimmed by 7 bases and 3 bases, with 9 bases remaining between them. This CDR3 is built from 11 residues. The germline gives CDR1 SQVTM, CDR2 ANQGSEA.

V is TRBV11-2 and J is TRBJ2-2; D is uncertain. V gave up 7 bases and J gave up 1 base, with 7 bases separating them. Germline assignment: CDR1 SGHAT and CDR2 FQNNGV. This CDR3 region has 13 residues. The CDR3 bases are TGTGCCAGCACCACAGTGAACACCGGGGAGCTGTTTTTT. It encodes CASTTVNTGELFF.

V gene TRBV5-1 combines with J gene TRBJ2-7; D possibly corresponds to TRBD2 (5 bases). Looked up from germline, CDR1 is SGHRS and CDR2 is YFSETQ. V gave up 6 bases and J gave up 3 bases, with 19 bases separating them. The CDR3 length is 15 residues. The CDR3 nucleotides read TGCGCCAGCACCCCAGGCCGGGGTACCTTCTACGAGCAGTACTTC. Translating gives CASTPGRGTFYEQYF.

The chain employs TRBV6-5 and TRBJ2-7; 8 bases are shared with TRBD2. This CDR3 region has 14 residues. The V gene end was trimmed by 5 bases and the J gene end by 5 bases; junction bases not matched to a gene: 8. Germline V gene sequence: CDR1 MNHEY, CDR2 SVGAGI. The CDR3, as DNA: TGTGCCAGCAGTCCACAGCGGGAGTTAAACGAGCAGTACTTC. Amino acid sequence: CASSPQRELNEQYF.